This is a list of T cell receptor beta chains from one sample in a study of blood T cell repertoires in COVID-19. Clones were sequenced by immunoSEQ multiplex PCR, and TCRdb holds only the in-frame ones, with some missing. The sample shows approximately 85,000 clones, 90% of them seen only once. Sequencing was carried out using peripheral blood. The origin of the receptors is a woman older than 75 with active or convalescent COVID-19. The CDR3 runs from the conserved cysteine through the conserved F or W. A D gene is named only where the DNA matches it firmly. Clone size appears in some rows only: once, few, many, or a class for an expanded clone.

TRBV6-2/TRBV6-3	-	TRBJ1-5	TRBD1	TGTGCCAGCAGTTACGGGACAGGGGTTTTTGGGTCCCAGCATTTT	CASSYGTGVFGSQHF
TRBV18	-	TRBJ1-4	TRBD1	TGTGCCAGCTCACGACAGGGAACTAATGAAAAACTGTTTTTT	CASSRQGTNEKLFF
TRBV28	-	TRBJ1-1	TRBD1	TGTGCCAGCAGAACACAGGGGGCCGCTGAAGCTTTCTTT	CASRTQGAAEAFF
TRBV7-2	few	TRBJ1-5	-	TGTGCCAGCAGTCACGGGGTGAGGGATCAGCCCCAGCATTTT	CASSHGVRDQPQHF
TRBV7-2	-	TRBJ2-2	-	TGTGCCAGCAGCTTAGTCTCCGGGAACACCGGGGAGCTGTTTTTT	CASSLVSGNTGELFF
TRBV4-3	-	TRBJ2-7	TRBD1	TGCGCCAGCAGCCAATACAGGGGGCCCTCCTACGAGCAGTACTTC	CASSQYRGPSYEQYF
TRBV6-5	-	TRBJ1-6	-	TGTGCCACTCGGCCGGGACAACTTAATTCACCCCTCCACTTT	CATRPGQLNSPLHF
TRBV18	-	TRBJ2-3	-	TGTGCCAACTCCGTCTCGTTATTAGATACGCAGTATTTT	CANSVSLLDTQYF
TRBV2	-	TRBJ1-4	-	TGTGCCAGCAGGGCCACTGGGCCCGTCAATGAAAAACTGTTTTTT	CASRATGPVNEKLFF
TRBV6-1	-	TRBJ2-5	-	TGTGCCAGCAGTGCTAGCCTTCGAGGCTGGGGAGAGACCCAGTACTTC	CASSASLRGWGETQYF
TRBV5-4	once	TRBJ1-1	TRBD1	TGTGCCAGCAGCCAAATCACAGGGGTGCAAACTGAAGCTTTCTTT	CASSQITGVQTEAFF
TRBV11-2	-	TRBJ2-7	TRBD1	TGTGCCAGCAGCACCCCGGGACAGTCCTACGAGCAGTACTTC	CASSTPGQSYEQYF
TRBV19	-	TRBJ1-1	TRBD1	TGTGCCGGATATAAAAGGGGGCCCACTGAAGCTTTCTTT	CAGYKRGPTEAFF
TRBV10-1	-	TRBJ1-1	-	TGCGCCAGCAGTTTGGACAGGAACACTGAAGCTTTCTTT	CASSLDRNTEAFF